Shown below are 22 T cell receptor beta chains from a single sample sequenced in a study of PD-L1 blockade in urothelial cancer. Measured with immunoSEQ multiplex PCR; TCRdb has only the in-frame clones, and not every one. The sample has about 52,000 clones; 70% to 85% are singletons. The input for sequencing was PBMCs, taken around atezolizumab (anti-PD-L1) treatment. The receptors shown here come from a man between 65 and 79 years old with urothelial cancer.

The chain carries TRBV25-1 and TRBJ2-7; D might be TRBD1 (5 bases). Germline assignment: CDR1 MGHDK and CDR2 SYGVNS. The CDR3 runs 14 residues. V was clipped by 3 bases and J by 4 bases, with 13 bases between them. CDR3 nucleotides: TGTGCCAGCAGTGATCAGGGTAGGATATACGAGCAGTACTTC. Amino acid sequence: CASSDQGRIYEQYF.

The gene calls are TRBV6-5 and TRBJ2-3; D is unclear. The CDR3 has 13 amino acids. CDR1 MNHEY and CDR2 SVGAGI come from the germline V gene. The V end lost 8 bases, the J end lost 2 bases, and 11 bases lay between the germline ends. The CDR3 sequence is CASVALLTDTQYF. CDR3 in DNA: TGTGCCAGCGTAGCCCTCCTCACAGATACGCAGTATTTT.

This chain connects TRBV29-1 to TRBJ1-2; maybe TRBD1 (6 bases). Trimming left V 7 bases short and J 5 bases short, with 11 bases between. The CDR3 spans 11 residues. Germline V gene lookup returns CDR1 SQVTM and CDR2 ANQGSEA. DNA for the CDR3: TGCAGCGATACAGGGAGTTATGGCTACACCTTC. Its translation is CSDTGSYGYTF.

The CDR3 nucleotides are TGTGCCAGCAGCTTAGGGGGCGGGAGGGCCGGTGAGCAGTACTTC. It is translated as CASSLGGGRAGEQYF. J is TRBJ2-7 and V is TRBV11-3; 9 nucleotides line up with TRBD2. CDR3 length equals 15 residues. Trimming at V came to 1 base and at J to 7 bases, leaving 8 bases not matched to a gene. CDR1 is SGHNT, CDR2 YENEEA, per germline.

The table lists this clone with many counts. The gene calls are TRBV9 and TRBJ2-3; perhaps TRBD2 as D (5 bases). Trimming left V 0 bases short and J 4 bases short, with 9 bases between. Germline V gives CDR1 SGDLS, CDR2 YYNGEE. The CDR3 covers 14 residues. The CDR3: CASSVAGYADTQYF. The CDR3 nucleotides read TGTGCCAGCAGCGTAGCGGGGTACGCAGATACGCAGTATTTT.

Regarding this clone: Distinct nucleotide sequences in the sample also encode this CDR3. This CDR3 is CASSVSGTSQETQYF. The DNA for the CDR3 is TGTGCCAGCAGCGTGAGCGGGACTTCTCAAGAGACCCAGTACTTC. This chain joins TRBV9 and TRBJ2-5; 7 bases fit TRBD2. Losses at the gene ends were 2 bases for V and 2 bases for J; bases not matched to a gene: 6. Germline V gene data show CDR1 as SGDLS and CDR2 as YYNGEE. The CDR3 extends over 15 amino acids. Full variable domain (rest looked up from reference TRBV9 and TRBJ2-5): DSGVTQTPKHLITATGQRVTLRCSPRSGDLSVYWYQQSLDQGLQFLIQYYNGEERAKGNILERFSAQQFPDLHSELNLSSLELGDSALYFCASSVSGTSQETQYFGPGTRLLVL.

The V gene is TRBV5-4, the J gene TRBJ2-5; D might be TRBD1 (6 bases). Germline V gives CDR1 SGHNT, CDR2 YYREEE (reference sequence). This CDR3 has 15 residues. The V end lost 0 bases, the J end lost 2 bases, and 11 bases lay between the germline ends. CDR3 sequence: CASSLAQGKQETQYF. The DNA for the CDR3 is TGTGCCAGCAGCTTGGCGCAGGGGAAGCAAGAGACCCAGTACTTC.

This chain uses TRBV19 with TRBJ1-2, with 9 bases lining up with TRBD1. CDR1 LNHDA and CDR2 SQIVND come from the germline V gene (reference sequence). The CDR3 loop spans 14 amino acids. J lost 8 bases, V lost 5 bases, and 9 bases had no gene match. Here the CDR3 reads CASSPRDRVRGYTF. The CDR3 DNA follows: TGTGCCAGTAGTCCGAGGGACAGGGTTCGAGGCTACACCTTC.

This sequence joins TRBV2 and TRBJ1-5, with TRBD1 identical over 9 bases. The CDR3 is 13 amino acids. Germline V gene data show CDR1 as SNHLY and CDR2 as FYNNEI. V trimming: 8 bases; J trimming: 7 bases; junction bases outside the gene matches: 6. DNA of the CDR3: TGTGCCAGCGGAGGAGGACAGGGGCAGCCCCAGCATTTT. This translates into CASGGGQGQPQHF.

The chain employs TRBV12-5 and TRBJ1-5; D unresolved. This CDR3 has 14 amino acids. V was shortened by 3 bases and J by 5 bases, with 11 bases between the two germline ends. Germline lookup yields CDR1 LGHNT and CDR2 FRNRAP. The CDR3 DNA reads as TGTGCTAGTGGTTTTGGGCAGGTGGATCAGCCCCAGCATTTT. It codes for CASGFGQVDQPQHF.

V gene TRBV20-1 combines with J gene TRBJ2-7, with a weak D call TRBD1 (5 bases). Germline V gene sequence: CDR1 DFQATT, CDR2 SNEGSKA (reference sequence). The length of the CDR3 is 11 residues. The germline V and J ends were trimmed by 5 bases and 3 bases, with 8 bases remaining between them. This chain's CDR3 is CSAGTGYEQYF. For the CDR3, the DNA is TGCAGTGCTGGAACAGGCTACGAGCAGTACTTC.

The chain recombines TRBV5-6 with TRBJ2-1, with D possibly matching TRBD2 (6 bases). V was shortened by 4 bases and J by 4 bases, with 15 bases between the two germline ends. The CDR3 runs 15 residues. Per germline, CDR1 SGHDT and CDR2 YYEEEE. The CDR3 bases are TGTGCCAGCAGCCCGGGACTTCCCTTATACAATGAGCAGTTCTTC. Translated: CASSPGLPLYNEQFF.

This clone was recorded a few times. This sequence joins TRBV7-8 and TRBJ1-5; possibly TRBD1 for D (5 bases). The V and J ends lost 6 bases and 6 bases respectively, with 21 bases between them. This CDR3 has 16 residues. Germline V CDR1 and CDR2: SGHVS, FQNEAQ. This CDR3 is CASRRNGGVLGQPQHF. For the CDR3, the DNA is TGTGCCAGCAGACGTAATGGGGGGGTTTTAGGTCAGCCCCAGCATTTT.

The V gene is TRBV7-9, the J gene TRBJ2-2, with D perhaps matching TRBD1 (6 bases). Looked up from germline, CDR1 is SEHNR and CDR2 is FQNEAQ (reference sequence). V lost 2 bases to trimming and J lost 2 bases, with 12 bases between them. The CDR3 covers 16 residues. The CDR3 region is CASSLTAGVNTGELFF. The CDR3 DNA reads TGTGCCAGCAGCTTAACTGCAGGGGTCAACACCGGGGAGCTGTTTTTT. Variable domain in full (rest from reference TRBV7-9 and TRBJ2-2): DTGVSQNPRHKITKRGQNVTFRCDPISEHNRLYWYRQTLGQGPEFLTYFQNEAQLEKSRLLSDRFSAERPKGSFSTLEIQRTEQGDSAMYLCASSLTAGVNTGELFFGEGSRLTVL.

The chain carries TRBV29-1 and TRBJ2-1; 11 bases line up with TRBD2. Trimming at V came to 5 bases and at J to 10 bases, leaving 4 bases not matched to a gene. Per the germline V gene, CDR1 is SQVTM and CDR2 is ANQGSEA. The CDR3 has 12 amino acids. CDR3 sequence: CSVTSGSREQFF. DNA of the CDR3: TGCAGCGTTACTAGCGGGAGTAGAGAGCAGTTCTTC.

The genes are TRBV7-2 and TRBJ2-1; the match to TRBD2 covers 13 bases. V lost 0 bases, J lost 7 bases, and 9 bases stayed unmatched. The CDR3 runs to 18 residues. Germline assignment: CDR1 SGHTA and CDR2 FQGNSA. CDR3 loop: CASSLALPGLAGQNEQFF. CDR3 bases: TGTGCCAGCAGCTTAGCCTTACCGGGACTAGCGGGACAGAATGAGCAGTTCTTC.

CDR3 protein: CAWRDRTYEQYF. DNA for the CDR3: TGTGCCTGGAGGGACAGAACCTACGAGCAGTACTTC. The V and J genes are TRBV30 and TRBJ2-7; D is possibly TRBD1 (6 bases). This CDR3 is 12 amino acids long. Trimming shortened V by 3 bases and J by 2 bases, and 8 bases separated the two germline ends. In germline, CDR1 is GTSNPN, CDR2 SVGIG (reference sequence). The variable domain in full, completed from reference TRBV30 and TRBJ2-7, reads SQTIHQWPATLVQPVGSPLSLECTVEGTSNPNLYWYRQAAGRGLQLLFYSVGIGQISSEVPQNLSASRPQDRQFILSSKKLLLSDSGFYLCAWRDRTYEQYFGPGTRLTVT.

The V and J genes are TRBV5-1 and TRBJ1-2, with D hard to call. In germline, CDR1 is SGHRS, CDR2 YFSETQ. This CDR3 region has 14 residues. V lost 0 bases and J lost 8, with 14 bases in between. CDR3 sequence reads: CASSLEGSGGGYTF. As DNA, the CDR3 is TGCGCCAGCAGCTTGGAGGGCAGCGGCGGCGGCTACACCTTC.

The chain has TRBV5-6 and TRBJ1-4, with 8 bases matching TRBD1. This CDR3 region has 14 residues. CDR1 SGHDT and CDR2 YYEEEE come from the germline V gene. V gave up 4 bases and J gave up 8 bases; unmatched junction bases: 7. The CDR3 spells CASSPLGTGEKLFF. CDR3 DNA: TGTGCCAGCAGCCCTCTGGGGACAGGAGAAAAACTGTTTTTT.

This chain links TRBV7-9 with TRBJ1-2; TRBD1 aligns across 7 bases. Trimming took 3 bases from V and 8 from J; bases not matched to a gene: 9. There are 14 residues in the CDR3. Germline V lookup: CDR1 SEHNR, CDR2 FQNEAQ (reference sequence). CDR3 sequence: CASSFTSTGMGYTF. CDR3 sequence (DNA): TGTGCCAGCAGCTTTACCTCGACAGGGATGGGCTACACCTTC.

This chain joins TRBV19 and TRBJ1-1; tentatively, D is TRBD1 (6 bases). The CDR3 length is 13 residues. From germline, CDR1 is LNHDA and CDR2 SQIVND (reference sequence). V dropped 3 bases and J dropped 11 bases, with 16 bases sitting between them. DNA for the CDR3: TGTGCCAGTAGTATGAATCAGGGGTTGGGGGCTTTCTTT. It specifies CASSMNQGLGAFF.

The chain carries TRBV7-2 and TRBJ2-5; 14 nucleotides line up with TRBD2. The germline V gene encodes CDR1 SGHTA and CDR2 FQGNSA. The J segment lost 4 bases and the V segment lost 5 bases, leaving 15 bases of the junction unmatched. The CDR3 is 19 amino acids. CDR3 loop: CASSVGLAGGGGGRETQYF. The CDR3 bases are TGTGCCAGCAGCGTTGGACTAGCGGGAGGAGGGGGTGGTCGAGAGACCCAGTACTTC. The whole variable domain, remainder taken from reference TRBV7-2 and TRBJ2-5, is GAGVSQSPSNKVTEKGKDVELRCDPISGHTALYWYRQSLGQGLEFLIYFQGNSAPDKSGLPSDRFSAERTGGSVSTLTIQRTQQEDSAVYLCASSVGLAGGGGGRETQYFGPGTRLLVL.